The sample holds one count of the clone carrying this TCR beta chain. In the source study's methods: Amplification of reference gene primers was used by the study to estimate nucleated cell counts. The table came from immunoSEQ multiplex PCR; TCRdb's copy has only in-frame clones and leaves some out. V, J and clone size are those of that table, while D and trimming were read from the DNA. The sample shows 350,000 or so clones, about 90% of them seen only once. CDR1 is SGDLS and CDR2 is YYNGEE in the germline V gene. V dropped 4 bases and J dropped 8 bases, with 15 bases sitting between them. The length of the CDR3 is 13 residues. The record originates from a study of blood T cell repertoires in COVID-19. Background on the study: COVID-19 samples collected from the United States, Italy and Spain covered acute and convalescent phases. Sample material is recorded as cDNA or gDNA derived from T cells, B-cell-depleted T cells, or PBMCs.

This clonotype was sampled from a man aged 18 to 29 with active or convalescent COVID-19. J is TRBJ1-2 and V is TRBV9; D is ambiguous. Input material: peripheral blood. The CDR3 spells CASSPRGVLGYTF. For the CDR3, the DNA is TGTGCCAGCAGCCCCAGAGGTGTTTTGGGCTACACCTTC. The complete variable domain, with remaining parts taken from reference TRBV9 and TRBJ1-2, reads DSGVTQTPKHLITATGQRVTLRCSPRSGDLSVYWYQQSLDQGLQFLIQYYNGEERAKGNILERFSAQQFPDLHSELNLSSLELGDSALYFCASSPRGVLGYTFGSGTRLTVV.